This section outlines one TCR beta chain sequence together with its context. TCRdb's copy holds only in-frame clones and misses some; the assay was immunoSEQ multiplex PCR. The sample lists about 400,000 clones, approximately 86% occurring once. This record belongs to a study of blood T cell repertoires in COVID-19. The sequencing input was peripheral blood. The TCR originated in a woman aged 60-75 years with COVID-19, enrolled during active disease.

The CDR3 protein is CASSLGASQGYTF. As DNA, the CDR3 is TGTGCCAGCAGCTTAGGTGCCAGTCAGGGCTACACCTTC. This chain joins TRBV7-9 and TRBJ1-2; no clear D. Trimming stripped 1 base from V and 8 bases from J, with 11 bases between. This CDR3 is 13 amino acids long. Germline CDR1 and CDR2: SEHNR and FQNEAQ (reference sequence).